Shown below are 6 T cell receptor beta chains from a single sample sequenced in a study of long-term antiretroviral therapy in people with HIV. An immunoSEQ assay, version v3.0, was performed at survey level. Clones were sequenced by immunoSEQ multiplex PCR, and TCRdb holds only the in-frame ones, with some missing. This sample has 23,000 or so clones, with 76% found just once. Sequenced material: unsorted PBMCs, taken 0.5 years after starting antiretroviral therapy. These receptors came from a middle-aged woman with HIV.

This clone was counted once. The rearrangement uses TRBV27 and TRBJ1-2; D is possibly TRBD1 (5 bases). Germline CDR1 reads MNHEY; CDR2 reads SMNVEV (reference sequence). This CDR3 comprises 14 residues. The V gene lost 2 bases and the J gene lost 4 bases, with 11 bases spanning the gap. This CDR3 is CASSLDSSGYGYTF. The CDR3 DNA sequence: TGTGCCAGCAGTTTAGACAGCTCGGGCTATGGCTACACCTTC.

V and J are TRBV21-1 and TRBJ1-5. TRBV21-1 is deemed a pseudogene. The CDR3 has 15 residues. The CDR3 DNA sequence: TGTGCCACCCCTTCCAGTCGGCAGAGTAATCAGCCCCAGCATTTT. Encoded protein: CATPSSRQSNQPQHF.

The V gene is TRBV6-6, the J gene TRBJ1-5; the match to TRBD1 covers 10 bases. The V segment lost 2 bases and the J segment 9 bases; nucleotides outside the gene matches: 7. Germline V gene sequence: CDR1 MNHNY, CDR2 SVGAGI (reference sequence). CDR3 length: 15 amino acids. CDR3 sequence (DNA): TGTGCCAGCAGTTACGCGGGACAGGGGCCCGGGCCCCAGCATTTT. Residues: CASSYAGQGPGPQHF.

The J gene is TRBJ1-1, the V gene TRBV21-1. TRBV21-1 represents a pseudogene. CDR3 length: 15 residues. DNA for the CDR3: TGTGCCAGCAGCAAACCCGGACCGGGGAACACTGAAGCTTTCTTT. Translation gives CASSKPGPGNTEAFF.

The V and J genes are TRBV7-9 and TRBJ2-2; unclear D gene. V was shortened by 2 bases and J by 5 bases, with 3 bases between the two germline ends. The CDR3 has 12 residues. Germline V gene data show CDR1 as SEHNR and CDR2 as FQNEAQ (reference sequence). CDR3 amino acids: CASSLTTGELFF. The CDR3 DNA reads as TGTGCCAGCAGCTTAACAACCGGGGAGCTGTTTTTT.

V gene TRBV7-3 combines with J gene TRBJ1-1, with D unresolved. Trimming pared 1 base from V and 6 bases from J, leaving 9 bases between. Germline CDR1 reads SGHTA; CDR2 reads FQGTGA. The CDR3 has 13 amino acids. The CDR3 sequence: CASSLNEGAEAFF. The DNA of the CDR3 is TGTGCCAGCAGCTTAAATGAGGGAGCTGAAGCTTTCTTT.